The 10 T cell receptor beta chains below were found in one sample sequenced in a study of neurological immune-mediated disorders (dated by TCRdb to between 2018 and 2021). Library generation was performed with 5' RACE. Instrument used: Illumina HiSeq 2500. The public reads were reanalyzed by TCRdb: fastp trimming at Q25, MiXCR alignment, in-frame beta chains only. Here each entry gathers all rows of one CDR3 protein and keeps the most common genes and DNA. The sample profile shows roughly 16,000 distinct CDR3 sequences; roughly 9% of them were found once. The ten most abundant clones make up roughly 45% of the sample. Sequencing was done on a sample of CD8+ T cells from blood. These receptors all stem from a man in his fifties in good health.

This clonotype appeared many times. The rearrangement links TRBV6-2 or TRBV6-3 to TRBJ2-1; D gene ambiguous. This CDR3 spans 13 amino acids. CDR1 and CDR2 (germline): MNHEY, SVGEGT. Trimming shortened V by 5 bases and J by 6 bases, and 11 bases separated the two germline ends. CDR3: CASSTLQGNEQFF. DNA for the CDR3: TGTGCCAGCAGTACTCTACAAGGCAATGAGCAGTTCTTC.

This clonotype was found many times. V and J are TRBV7-2 and TRBJ2-1, with D possibly matching TRBD2 (7 bases). The CDR3 has 13 amino acids. The germline gives CDR1 SGHTA, CDR2 FQGNSA. The V gene lost 6 bases and the J gene lost 10 bases, with 16 bases spanning the gap. This CDR3 is CASRIAGEGEQFF. The CDR3 DNA is TGTGCCAGCAGGATAGCAGGGGAGGGGGAGCAGTTCTTC.

At least ten counts were recorded for this clonotype. The chain couples TRBV7-3 to TRBJ2-6; a possible D gene is TRBD1 (6 bases). V lost 5 bases to trimming and J lost 2 bases, with 25 bases between them. This CDR3 comprises 20 residues. CDR1 and CDR2 (germline): SGHTA, FQGTGA. The CDR3 DNA reads as TGTGCCAGCAGCCCCGGATATGGGGGCGCGTATTTCGCTGGGGCCAACGTCCTGACTTTC. This encodes CASSPGYGGAYFAGANVLTF.

This clonotype was detected ten times or more. V and J are TRBV20-1 and TRBJ2-1, with TRBD2 matching 10 bases. The CDR3 has 15 amino acids. Trimming at V came to 3 bases and at J to 4 bases, leaving 6 bases not matched to a gene. CDR1 and CDR2 from the germline V gene are DFQATT and SNEGSKA (reference sequence). CDR3 residues: CSARGTSEVYNEQFF. CDR3 DNA sequence: TGCAGTGCTAGGGGGACTAGCGAGGTGTACAATGAGCAGTTCTTC.

This clonotype was observed at least ten times. The chain has TRBV9 and TRBJ2-5; D is perhaps TRBD1 (6 bases). Germline CDR1 SGDLS, CDR2 YYNGEE. Trimming shortened V by 0 bases and J by 2 bases, and 11 bases separated the two germline ends. This CDR3 is 15 amino acids long. The CDR3 protein is CASSVEGHKQETQYF. The CDR3 DNA reads TGTGCCAGCAGCGTAGAGGGACACAAGCAAGAGACCCAGTACTTC.

This clonotype occurred many times. This sequence joins TRBV10-3 and TRBJ1-2, with D unclear. The V end lost 2 bases, the J end lost 4 bases, and 11 bases lay between the germline ends. Germline CDR1 is ENHRY and CDR2 is SYGVKD. This CDR3 is 14 amino acids long. CDR3 DNA sequence: TGTGCCATCAGTGAGATTGGTAGCTTCTATGGCTACACCTTC. Residues: CAISEIGSFYGYTF.

This chain joins TRBV20-1 and TRBJ2-1; the D gene is possibly TRBD1 (6 bases). Judging by the DNA end, TRBJ2-7 fits better; the J call may be wrong. The CDR3 runs 15 residues. The germline CDR1 and CDR2 sequences are DFQATT and SNEGSKA (reference sequence). The DNA of the CDR3 is TGCAGTGCTAGAGTAGACAGGTCAGTCTCCTACGAGCAGTACTTC. It encodes CSARVDRSVSYEQYF.

This clonotype appeared many times. The chain couples TRBV3-1 to TRBJ2-1, with 15 positions matching TRBD2. Germline trimming cut 4 bases from V and 6 bases from J; bases unmatched to any gene: 1. Germline CDR1 reads LGHDT; CDR2 reads YNNKEL (reference sequence). The CDR3 runs 15 residues. This chain's CDR3 is CASSPGLAGGNEQFF. The CDR3 region has the DNA TGTGCCAGCAGCCCGGGACTAGCGGGAGGCAATGAGCAGTTCTTC.

At least ten counts were recorded for this clonotype. V and J are TRBV12-3 or TRBV12-4 and TRBJ2-5; TRBD1 matches 7 bases. CDR3 length equals 13 residues. Trimming at V came to 6 bases and at J to 1 base, leaving 2 bases not matched to a gene. CDR3: CASRTGTQETQYF. CDR3 nucleotides: TGTGCCAGCAGGACAGGGACCCAAGAGACCCAGTACTTC.

The gene calls are TRBV30 and TRBJ1-6, with no clear D. CDR3 length equals 15 residues. V was cut by 2 bases and J by 0 bases, with 8 bases left in between. Germline CDR1 and CDR2: GTSNPN and SVGIG (reference sequence). CDR3: CAWSLGVSYNSPLHF. The CDR3 bases are TGTGCCTGGAGTCTTGGGGTCTCCTATAATTCACCCCTCCACTTT.